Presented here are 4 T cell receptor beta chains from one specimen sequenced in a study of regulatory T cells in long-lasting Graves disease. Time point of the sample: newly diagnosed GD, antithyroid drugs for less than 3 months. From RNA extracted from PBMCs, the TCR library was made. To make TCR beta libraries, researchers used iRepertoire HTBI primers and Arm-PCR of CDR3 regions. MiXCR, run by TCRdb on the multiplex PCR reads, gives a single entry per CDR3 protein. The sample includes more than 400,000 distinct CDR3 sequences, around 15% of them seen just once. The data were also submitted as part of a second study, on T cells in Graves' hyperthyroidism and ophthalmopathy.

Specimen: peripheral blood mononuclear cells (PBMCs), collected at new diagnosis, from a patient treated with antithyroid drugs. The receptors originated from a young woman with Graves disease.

CDR3 DNA: TGCAGTGCTAGACGTAGGGGGAATGAGCAGTTCTTC. It translates to CSARRRGNEQFF. The rearrangement uses TRBV20-1 and TRBJ2-1; tentatively, D is TRBD1 (6 bases). The CDR3 sequence is 12 residues long. Trimming stripped 2 bases from V and 7 bases from J, with 9 bases between. Germline-derived CDR1 and CDR2 are DFQATT and SNEGSKA (reference sequence).

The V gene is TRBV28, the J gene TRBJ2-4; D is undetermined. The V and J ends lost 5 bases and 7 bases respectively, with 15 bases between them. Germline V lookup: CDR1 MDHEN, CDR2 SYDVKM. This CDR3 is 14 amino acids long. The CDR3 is CASSPPPPPNIQYF. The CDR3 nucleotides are TGTGCCAGCAGTCCCCCCCCCCCACCGAACATTCAGTACTTC.

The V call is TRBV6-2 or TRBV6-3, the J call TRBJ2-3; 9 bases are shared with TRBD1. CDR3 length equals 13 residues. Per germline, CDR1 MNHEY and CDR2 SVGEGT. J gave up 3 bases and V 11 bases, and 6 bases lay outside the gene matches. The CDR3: CAARQGVTDTQYF. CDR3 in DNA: TGTGCCGCACGACAGGGGGTAACAGATACGCAGTATTTT.

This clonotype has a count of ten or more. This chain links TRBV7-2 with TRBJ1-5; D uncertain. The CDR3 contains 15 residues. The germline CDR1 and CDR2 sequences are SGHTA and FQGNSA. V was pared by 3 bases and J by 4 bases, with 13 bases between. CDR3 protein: CASSLFFNGNQPQHF. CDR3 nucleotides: TGTGCCAGCAGCTTGTTTTTTAACGGGAATCAGCCCCAGCATTTT.